This TCR beta chain was found in a study of cytomegalovirus exposure and HLA in healthy donors. Whole-study findings and limits: In vitro assays verified that a few CMV-associated chains recognized CMV antigens specifically. Owing to their indistinguishability, certain V segments, notably TRBV6-2 and TRBV6-3, were excluded.

PCR used 60 Vbeta primers and 13 Jbeta primers. Original methodology: Later reanalysis found around 84 million unique TCR beta chains, roughly 9.9 million of them shared. Measured with immunoSEQ multiplex PCR; TCRdb has only the in-frame clones, and not every one. The DNA gave D and trimming, while V, J and clone size come from that table. There are roughly 250,000 clones in the sample; about four fifths occur only once, and approximately 0.3% lies in the top ten. There are a few counts of this clone. What it recognizes is unknown. The CDR3 is 15 amino acids. Germline V gives CDR1 MDHEN, CDR2 SYDVKM. Trimming stripped 4 bases from V and 2 bases from J, with 13 bases between.

The chain is built from TRBV28 and TRBJ2-3; a weak D match, TRBD1 (5 bases). The receptor was derived from a girl aged 2-10 years in good health and CMV-seronegative. Input material: PBMCs. The CDR3 loop is CASSSDNPSTDTQYF. Here the CDR3 DNA reads TGTGCCAGCAGTTCGGACAATCCTTCCACAGATACGCAGTATTTT.